This is a list of T cell receptor beta chains from one sample in a study of blood T cell repertoires in COVID-19. The assay was immunoSEQ multiplex PCR, and TCRdb's table has in-frame clones only and misses some. The sample consists of about 63,000 clones, 76% of them appearing once. The sequencing sample was made of peripheral blood. The receptors were gathered from an elderly woman with acute or convalescent COVID-19. Each CDR3 is given with its conserved first and last residue. The D gene is left open where the match is weak. A clone size is listed for some rows: how often the clone was seen (once, few, many), or a class if it is expanded.

>-|TRBJ1-4|TRBV19|many
CASSRQQGTNEKLFF
TGTGCCAGTAGTAGACAACAGGGTACTAATGAAAAACTGTTTTTT
>-|TRBJ1-6|TRBV27|-
CASSAPGLGRGSPLHF
TGTGCCAGCAGTGCCCCAGGGTTAGGGCGGGGATCACCCCTCCACTTT
>-|TRBJ2-4|TRBV25-1|-
CASSPGEDIQYF
TGTGCCAGCAGTCCGGGGGAGGACATTCAGTACTTC
>-|TRBJ2-5|TRBV6-5|-
CASSSNVASTETQYF
TGTGCCAGCAGTTCGAACGTGGCTAGTACGGAGACCCAGTACTTC
>TRBD1|TRBJ2-1|TRBV7-9|few
CASSSWGQHNEQFF
TGTGCCAGCAGTTCCTGGGGACAGCACAATGAGCAGTTCTTC
>TRBD2|TRBJ2-2|TRBV7-3|-
CASRTSGGTGELFF
TGTGCCAGCCGGACTAGCGGAGGCACCGGGGAGCTGTTTTTT
>TRBD1|TRBJ1-1|TRBV18|few
CASSPSWDRNTEAFF
TGTGCCAGCTCACCTTCCTGGGACAGGAACACTGAAGCTTTCTTT
>-|TRBJ2-1|TRBV18|once
CASSTTRDSEQFF
TGTGCCAGCTCAACAACTAGGGATAGTGAGCAGTTCTTC
>TRBD2|TRBJ2-1|TRBV28|-
CASSSWTSGSDEQFF
TGTGCCAGCAGTTCGTGGACTAGCGGGAGTGATGAGCAGTTCTTC
>-|TRBJ2-1|TRBV11-3|-
CASSKGGGAGGPYNEQFF
TGTGCCAGCAGCAAAGGAGGAGGGGCAGGGGGACCCTACAATGAGCAGTTCTTC
>-|TRBJ2-5|TRBV5-1|once
CASSLTARREETQYF
TGCGCCAGCAGCTTAACGGCGAGAAGGGAGGAGACCCAGTACTTC
>TRBD1|TRBJ2-5|TRBV7-9|-
CASSETGTGRETQYF
TGTGCCAGCAGCGAAACCGGGACAGGTAGAGAGACCCAGTACTTC
>TRBD2|TRBJ2-2|TRBV14|-
CASRGGLAGLAFQRDFTGELFF
TGTGCCAGCAGAGGGGGGCTAGCGGGATTAGCGTTCCAACGGGATTTCACCGGGGAGCTGTTTTTT
>TRBD1|TRBJ1-3|TRBV5-1|-
CASSLTTSGQPSSGNTIYF
TGCGCCAGCAGCCTAACAACCTCGGGACAGCCGAGCTCTGGAAACACCATATATTTT
>-|TRBJ2-5|TRBV5-4|-
CASSLRQRETQYF
TGTGCCAGCAGCTTGAGACAGAGAGAGACCCAGTACTTC
>TRBD2|TRBJ2-7|TRBV2|-
CASSPGLAREQYF
TGTGCCAGCAGCCCGGGACTAGCGCGCGAGCAGTACTTC
>-|TRBJ1-2|TRBV11-2|-
CASSLDPPYGYTF
TGTGCCAGCAGCTTAGACCCTCCCTATGGCTACACCTTC
>TRBD2|TRBJ2-7|TRBV29-1|-
CSVESRGGAGGPGEQYF
TGCAGCGTTGAATCCCGGGGGGGAGCGGGAGGGCCAGGAGAGCAGTACTTC
>TRBD2|TRBJ2-3|TRBV6-2/TRBV6-3|-
CASSYGTTNTDTQYF
TGTGCCAGCAGTTACGGGACTACCAACACAGATACGCAGTATTTT
>TRBD2|TRBJ2-3|TRBV4-1|-
CASSQAPGLAGEDTQYF
TGCGCCAGCAGCCAAGCCCCGGGACTAGCGGGAGAAGATACGCAGTATTTT
>-|TRBJ1-2|TRBV27|-
CASSGRTYGYTF
TGTGCCAGCAGTGGCAGAACCTATGGCTACACCTTC
>-|TRBJ1-6|TRBV7-6|-
CASSNTGDSSPLHF
TGTGCCAGCAGCAACACAGGAGACTCCTCACCCCTCCACTTT
>TRBD1|TRBJ1-2|TRBV11-2|-
CASSPGQAGYGYTF
TGTGCCAGCAGTCCGGGACAGGCGGGCTATGGCTACACCTTC
>-|TRBJ1-4|TRBV30|-
CAWSVHRLGGFGNEKLFF
TGTGCCTGGAGTGTACACCGATTAGGGGGTTTCGGTAATGAAAAACTGTTTTTT
>TRBD2|TRBJ2-5|TRBV5-6|-
CASSFSSGRALVGTQYF
TGTGCCAGCAGCTTCTCTAGCGGGAGGGCATTGGTAGGGACCCAGTACTTC
>TRBD1|TRBJ1-6|TRBV19|-
CASGTGTNSPLHF
TGTGCCAGCGGGACAGGGACAAATTCACCCCTCCACTTT
>TRBD2|TRBJ2-5|TRBV9|-
CASSFGLAGGETQYF
TGTGCCAGCAGCTTCGGACTAGCGGGAGGAGAGACCCAGTACTTC
>-|TRBJ2-5|TRBV18|-
CASSPAGEQETQYF
TGTGCCAGCTCACCGGCAGGGGAACAAGAGACCCAGTACTTC
>-|TRBJ2-1|TRBV24-1|-
CATSEGSLLWAEQFF
TGTGCCACCAGTGAGGGTTCCCTCTTGTGGGCCGAGCAGTTCTTC
>-|TRBJ2-5|TRBV4-1|once
CASSQGWGVQETQYF
TGCGCCAGCAGCCAAGGGTGGGGCGTCCAAGAGACCCAGTACTTC
>TRBD2|TRBJ2-3|TRBV27|-
CASSLWTSGTFGDTQYF
TGTGCCAGCAGTTTGTGGACTAGCGGGACTTTTGGAGATACGCAGTATTTT
>-|TRBJ2-3|TRBV6-5|-
CASGDSPRSDTQYF
TGTGCCAGCGGGGACTCCCCGAGGTCAGATACGCAGTATTTT
>TRBD1|TRBJ2-7|TRBV28|-
CASSPQGARGYEQYF
TGTGCCAGCAGTCCACAGGGGGCTAGGGGTTACGAGCAGTACTTC
>-|TRBJ1-1|TRBV20-1|-
CGAAAGTEAFF
TGTGGGGCGGCGGCCGGCACTGAAGCTTTCTTT
>-|TRBJ1-2|TRBV7-3|-
CASSLTEGGPIAYGYTF
TGTGCCAGCAGCTTAACGGAGGGTGGTCCCATCGCTTATGGCTACACCTTC
>-|TRBJ2-1|TRBV6-5|-
CASTPGFIDNEQFF
TGTGCCAGCACCCCGGGGTTTATAGACAATGAGCAGTTCTTC
>-|TRBJ1-1|TRBV29-1|-
CSVQVIFQNTEAFF
TGCAGCGTACAGGTTATTTTTCAAAACACTGAAGCTTTCTTT
>TRBD2|TRBJ2-1|TRBV9|-
CASSVGTSGNSYNEQFF
TGTGCCAGCAGCGTCGGGACTAGCGGGAACTCCTACAATGAGCAGTTCTTC
>-|TRBJ1-1|TRBV30|-
CAWPVGGAEGAFF
TGTGCCTGGCCCGTGGGGGGGGCGGAGGGGGCTTTCTTT
>TRBD2|TRBJ2-1|TRBV6-2/TRBV6-3|-
CASSKGLAGSEQFF
TGTGCCAGCAGTAAGGGACTAGCGGGAAGTGAGCAGTTCTTC
>-|TRBJ2-1|TRBV7-9|-
CASSPRGSSYNEQFF
TGTGCCAGCAGCCCTCGGGGGAGCTCCTACAATGAGCAGTTCTTC
>-|TRBJ2-7|TRBV19|-
CASSMGPHPRYEQYF
TGTGCCAGTAGTATGGGGCCTCACCCTAGATACGAGCAGTACTTC
>-|TRBJ2-1|TRBV18|-
CASSLTAYNEQFF
TGTGCCAGCTCACTTACAGCCTACAATGAGCAGTTCTTC
>-|TRBJ1-5|TRBV7-8|-
CASSQSGGIQQPQHF
TGTGCCAGCAGCCAGTCCGGGGGGATCCAACAGCCCCAGCATTTT
>TRBD2|TRBJ2-1|TRBV27|-
CASTRRGTSPNEQFF
TGTGCCAGCACTCGTCGTGGGACTAGCCCCAATGAGCAGTTCTTC
>TRBD2|TRBJ2-1|TRBV9|-
CASSVDGGLAGGNEQFF
TGTGCCAGCAGCGTAGATGGGGGACTAGCGGGAGGCAATGAGCAGTTCTTC
>TRBD2|TRBJ2-3|TRBV7-3|-
CASSLGLAPDTQYF
TGTGCCAGCAGCCTCGGACTAGCACCCGATACGCAGTATTTT
>TRBD1|TRBJ1-6|TRBV5-4|-
CASSFAGTGDNSPLHF
TGTGCCAGCAGCTTCGCCGGGACAGGGGATAATTCACCCCTCCACTTT
>-|TRBJ1-4|TRBV19|-
CASSLDGQATNEKLFF
TGTGCCAGTAGCCTCGACGGACAAGCAACTAATGAAAAACTGTTTTTT
>-|TRBJ2-1|TRBV19|-
CASIQGLLRPNEQFF
TGTGCCAGTATCCAGGGACTCCTTCGTCCCAATGAGCAGTTCTTC